This T cell receptor (beta chain) was retrieved from a study of blood T cell repertoires in COVID-19. Study context: Acute and convalescent COVID-19 samples came from the United States, Italy and Spain. The analysed material was cDNA or gDNA that came from T cells, B-cell-depleted T cells, or PBMCs.

In the study's own analysis: Reference gene primer amplification in the assay estimated nucleated cell counts. TCRdb's table, derived via immunoSEQ multiplex PCR, lists solely in-frame clones and lacks some. V and J calls and clone size are given by that table; D and trimming were obtained from the DNA. The sample holds 140,000 to 150,000 clones, approximately 80% seen once. The CDR3 runs to 14 residues. Germline V gene data show CDR1 as LNHDA and CDR2 as SQIVND (reference sequence). The V and J ends lost 6 bases and 2 bases, in that order; junction bases with no gene match: 4. The specimen was peripheral blood. This chain links TRBV19 with TRBJ2-3, with 8 positions matching TRBD2. This TCR was sampled from a woman aged 55 to 70 with acute or convalescent COVID-19. The CDR3 DNA is TGTGCCAGTAGGTTAGCGGGGACCACAGATACGCAGTATTTT. Translation: CASRLAGTTDTQYF. Full variable domain (missing parts from reference TRBV19 and TRBJ2-3): DGGITQSPKYLFRKEGQNVTLSCEQNLNHDAMYWYRQDPGQGLRLIYYSQIVNDFQKGDIAEGYSVSREKKESFPLTVTSAQKNPTAFYLCASRLAGTTDTQYFGPGTRLTVL.